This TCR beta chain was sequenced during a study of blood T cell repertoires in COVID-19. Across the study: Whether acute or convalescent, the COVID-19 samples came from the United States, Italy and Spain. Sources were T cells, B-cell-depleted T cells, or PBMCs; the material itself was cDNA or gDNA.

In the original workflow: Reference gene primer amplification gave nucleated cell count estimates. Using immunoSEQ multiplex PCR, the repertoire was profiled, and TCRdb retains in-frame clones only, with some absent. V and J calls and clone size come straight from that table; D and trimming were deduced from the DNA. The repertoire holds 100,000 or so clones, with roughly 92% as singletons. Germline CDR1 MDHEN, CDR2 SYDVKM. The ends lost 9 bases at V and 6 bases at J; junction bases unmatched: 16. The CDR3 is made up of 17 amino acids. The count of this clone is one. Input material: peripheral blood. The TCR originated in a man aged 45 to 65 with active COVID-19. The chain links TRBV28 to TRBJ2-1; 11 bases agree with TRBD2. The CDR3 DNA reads TGTGCCAGTAAGGAACTAGCGGGAGACGTGGGAGTCAATGAGCAGTTCTTC. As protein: CASKELAGDVGVNEQFF.